This TCR beta chain was profiled in a study of T-cell reconstitution after alpha-beta-depleted transplantation in children. This clonotype has at least ten counts. Researchers prepared the TCRbeta library using unique molecular identifiers, the study reports. TCRdb passed the PCR reads through MiXCR, listing each CDR3 protein once. The sample yields more than 550,000 distinct CDR3 sequences, 10% to 13% seen once. Germline V gene sequence: CDR1 MGHDK, CDR2 SYGVNS. V lost 2 bases to trimming and J lost 5 bases; unmatched junction nucleotides: 16. There are 20 residues in the CDR3. The J gene is TRBJ2-5, the V gene TRBV25-1; 14 nucleotides match TRBD2. This specimen was PBMCs from the stem cell graft donor, taken from the stem cell graft. The TCR originated in a human donor who donated a stem cell graft to a child with acute myeloid leukemia. The CDR3 is CASSEQTGKGTSGGEETQYF. The CDR3, as DNA: TGTGCCAGCAGTGAACAGACAGGGAAAGGGACTAGCGGGGGCGAGGAGACCCAGTACTTC.